The next 28 T cell receptor beta chains were all read from a single sample in a study of identical twins. TCRdb called the 5' RACE reads again in MiXCR, with one record for every CDR3 protein. The data contain a few hundred thousand distinct CDR3 sequences, about 10% of them singletons. The specimen sequenced was naive T cells sorted from blood. These receptor sequences come from a woman aged 45-65 years in good health.

This clonotype turned up a few times. The chain links TRBV13 to TRBJ1-6; D is unresolved. The CDR3 sequence is 17 residues long. CDR1 is PRHDT, CDR2 FYEKMQ, per germline (reference sequence). V was trimmed by 5 bases and J by 5 bases, leaving 19 bases between them. The CDR3 loop reads CASSLEGLRGNNSPLHF. CDR3 bases: TGTGCCAGCAGCCTAGAAGGGCTCAGAGGGAATAATTCACCCCTCCACTTT.

The chain uses TRBV19 and TRBJ2-7, with D possibly being TRBD1 (6 bases). V dropped 1 base and J dropped 0 bases, with 13 bases sitting between them. CDR3 length equals 16 residues. Germline CDR1 and CDR2: LNHDA and SQIVND (reference sequence). CDR3 coding DNA: TGTGCCAGTAGTATAGTAAGGGACAAGAGCTCCTACGAGCAGTACGTC. The encoded protein is CASSIVRDKSSYEQYV.

This rearrangement joins TRBV9 to TRBJ2-1, with 15 bases that match TRBD2. The CDR3 consists of 19 residues. V lost 0 bases, J lost 3 bases, and 7 bases stayed unmatched. Germline V CDR1 and CDR2: SGDLS, YYNGEE. Here the CDR3 reads CASSVDGLAGGPGYNEQFF. The DNA of the CDR3 is TGTGCCAGCAGCGTAGATGGACTAGCGGGAGGGCCGGGCTACAATGAGCAGTTCTTC.

This clonotype has more than one count but fewer than ten. The J gene is TRBJ2-7, the V gene TRBV12-3 or TRBV12-4; 7 nucleotides line up with TRBD2. The V segment lost 4 bases and the J segment 5 bases; nucleotides outside the gene matches: 5. The CDR3 contains 13 residues. The CDR3 loop reads CASSYRGVNEQYF. DNA for the CDR3: TGTGCCAGCAGTTACCGGGGGGTCAACGAGCAGTACTTC.

This chain joins TRBV5-1 and TRBJ2-1, with a weak D call TRBD2 (6 bases). There are 16 residues in the CDR3. Germline CDR1 reads SGHRS; CDR2 reads YFSETQ. The V end was cut by 2 bases, the J end by 7 bases, with 19 bases between. The DNA of the CDR3 is TGCGCCAGCAGCTTTGGCCTTCTCGGGAGAAGGAATGAGCAGTTCTTC. Its protein is CASSFGLLGRRNEQFF.

CDR3 loop: CASSLGPANEQYV. The CDR3 nucleotides read TGCGCCAGCAGCTTGGGCCCCGCGAACGAGCAGTACGTC. The chain combines TRBV5-1 with TRBJ2-7; no firm D call. Trimming took 0 bases from V and 5 from J, leaving 9 bases between them. Germline V CDR1 and CDR2: SGHRS, YFSETQ. The CDR3 length is 13 residues.

V gene TRBV6-6 combines with J gene TRBJ2-1, with 11 bases matching TRBD2. Germline assignment: CDR1 MNHNY and CDR2 SVGAGI (reference sequence). The CDR3 runs to 12 residues. V gave up 10 bases and J gave up 5 bases; unmatched junction bases: 1. The CDR3 here is CATGLADNEQFF. As DNA, the CDR3 is TGTGCCACGGGACTAGCGGACAATGAGCAGTTCTTC.

This clonotype was observed a handful of times. The chain links TRBV29-1 to TRBJ2-2, with a tentative D call TRBD2 (6 bases). CDR3 length equals 14 residues. Germline loops: CDR1 SQVTM, CDR2 ANQGSEA. V shed 6 bases and J shed 1 base, with 12 bases lying between them. The CDR3 DNA reads as TGCAGCGTGCGGGGACCGATGAACACCGGGGAGCTGTTTTTT. As protein: CSVRGPMNTGELFF.

The chain recombines TRBV29-1 with TRBJ2-2; perhaps TRBD2 as D (6 bases). Germline CDR1 SQVTM, CDR2 ANQGSEA. The CDR3 is 13 residues long. The V end was cut by 2 bases, the J end by 4 bases, with 8 bases between. The CDR3 DNA is TGCAGCGTTGAATCGGGAGTCACCGGGGAGCTGTTTTTT. It translates to CSVESGVTGELFF.

A few counts support this clonotype. This rearrangement joins TRBV9 to TRBJ2-1; the D gene is possibly TRBD1 (6 bases). Germline V gene data show CDR1 as SGDLS and CDR2 as YYNGEE. The CDR3 spans 12 residues. With 0 bases removed from V and 12 bases from J, the gap between germline ends came to 10 bases. CDR3 bases: TGTGCCAGCAGCGTAGCTGAAGGGGGGCAGTTCTTC. Protein: CASSVAEGGQFF.

In its sample, this clonotype was seen many times. The chain joins TRBV5-1 to TRBJ2-2; TRBD2 aligns across 15 bases. J was trimmed by 2 bases and V by 5 bases; bases with no gene match: 1. The germline V gene has CDR1 SGHRS and CDR2 YFSETQ. The CDR3 sequence is 16 residues long. The chain's CDR3 is CASRGLAGGNTGELFF. The CDR3 DNA is TGCGCCAGCAGGGGACTAGCGGGAGGAAACACCGGGGAGCTGTTTTTT.

In this sample, this clonotype turned up a few times. This chain uses TRBV12-3 or TRBV12-4 with TRBJ2-2; TRBD2 matches at 13 bases. V lost 6 bases and J lost 0; bases outside the gene matches: 7. This CDR3 comprises 18 residues. The CDR3 DNA reads TGTGCCAGCAGAAGGACTAGCGGGAGTATTTCGAACACCGGGGAGCTGTTTTTT. Protein: CASRRTSGSISNTGELFF.

J is TRBJ2-3 and V is TRBV20-1; no clear D. Germline V gene sequence: CDR1 DFQATT, CDR2 SNEGSKA (reference sequence). This CDR3 has 13 residues. Trimming shortened V by 5 bases and J by 0 bases, and 9 bases separated the two germline ends. This CDR3 reads CSARVSSTDTQYF. CDR3 in DNA: TGCAGTGCTCGCGTCTCTAGCACAGATACGCAGTATTTT.

This clonotype was counted a few times. The V and J genes are TRBV5-1 and TRBJ2-1; TRBD2 matches at 8 bases. The CDR3 is 15 amino acids. Losses at the gene ends were 4 bases for V and 5 bases for J; bases not matched to a gene: 8. In germline, CDR1 is SGHRS, CDR2 YFSETQ. The CDR3 spells CASSTLAGFDNEQFF. The CDR3 DNA follows: TGCGCCAGCAGCACCCTAGCGGGTTTCGACAATGAGCAGTTCTTC.

The chain couples TRBV20-1 to TRBJ2-1, with no clear D. The germline gives CDR1 DFQATT, CDR2 SNEGSKA (reference sequence). This CDR3 comprises 14 residues. Between the trimmed V and J ends, which lost 3 bases and 4 bases, there was a span of 13 bases. This chain's CDR3 is CSASRWPAYNEQFF. In nucleotides, the CDR3 is TGCAGTGCTAGTAGGTGGCCTGCGTACAATGAGCAGTTCTTC.

This clonotype came up a few times. CDR3 in amino acids: CASSRQDQETQYF. CDR3 sequence (DNA): TGTGCCAGCAGCCGACAGGATCAGGAGACCCAGTACTTC. The V gene is TRBV27, the J gene TRBJ2-5; perhaps TRBD1 as D (6 bases). Germline V gives CDR1 MNHEY, CDR2 SMNVEV (reference sequence). V was shortened by 6 bases and J by 5 bases, with 13 bases between the two germline ends. This CDR3 region has 13 residues.

This clonotype was counted only a few times. The genes are TRBV27 and TRBJ2-1; D gene unclear. The CDR3 contains 16 residues. Germline V lookup: CDR1 MNHEY, CDR2 SMNVEV (reference sequence). Trimming shortened V by 2 bases and J by 4 bases, and 15 bases separated the two germline ends. CDR3 protein: CASSLTGRSLYNEQFF. In nucleotides, the CDR3 is TGTGCCAGCAGTTTAACCGGACGATCCCTATACAATGAGCAGTTCTTC.

This clonotype was seen a handful of times. The J gene is TRBJ2-7, the V gene TRBV4-1; TRBD2 aligns across 10 bases. CDR1 is MGHRA and CDR2 is YSYEKL in the germline V gene. This CDR3 is built from 15 residues. Trimming at V came to 2 bases and at J to 7 bases, leaving 8 bases not matched to a gene. The CDR3 protein is CASSQNLAGAREQYV. The CDR3 DNA reads TGCGCCAGCAGCCAAAACCTAGCGGGAGCGAGGGAGCAGTACGTC.

The table lists this clonotype with a few counts. J is TRBJ1-1 and V is TRBV5-8; a weak D match, TRBD1 (5 bases). The CDR3 spans 12 residues. Trimming shortened V by 0 bases and J by 14 bases, and 14 bases separated the two germline ends. The germline CDR1 and CDR2 sequences are SGHTS and YDEGEE. The CDR3 DNA reads TGTGCCAGCAGCTTGGCACAAAGGGACCCATTCTTT. It yields the protein CASSLAQRDPFF.

This clonotype has ten or more counts. The chain combines TRBV5-6 with TRBJ2-3, with D possibly being TRBD2 (6 bases). The V end lost 3 bases, the J end lost 10 bases, and 15 bases lay between the germline ends. The CDR3 spans 13 residues. Germline values: CDR1 SGHDT, CDR2 YYEEEE. This CDR3 reads CASSSAGPPSQYF. The CDR3, as DNA: TGTGCCAGCAGCTCGGCGGGACCCCCATCGCAGTATTTT.

This clonotype was counted at least ten times. The chain uses TRBV12-3 or TRBV12-4 and TRBJ2-5, with D perhaps matching TRBD1 (6 bases). The CDR3 contains 13 residues. V was trimmed by 6 bases and J by 5 bases, leaving 13 bases between them. The CDR3 coding sequence is TGTGCCAGCAGACCTACAGGGCTTGAGACCCAGTACTTC. This codes for CASRPTGLETQYF.

This clonotype was picked up a small number of times. CDR3 DNA sequence: TGTGCCAGCAGCGTAGTAGACTATGGCTCCGGGGAGCTGTTTTTT. Translating it yields CASSVVDYGSGELFF. The chain has TRBV9 and TRBJ2-2, with D perhaps matching TRBD2 (5 bases). V was trimmed by 0 bases and J by 6 bases, leaving 12 bases between them. This CDR3 has 15 residues. Germline V lookup: CDR1 SGDLS, CDR2 YYNGEE.

This clonotype was seen a few times. The rearrangement joins TRBV29-1 to TRBJ2-1; D possibly corresponds to TRBD2 (6 bases). Germline assignment: CDR1 SQVTM and CDR2 ANQGSEA. The CDR3 is 17 amino acids. V lost 5 bases to trimming and J lost 0 bases, with 20 bases between them. CDR3 amino acids: CSVTGTPQRSSYNEQFF. The CDR3 bases are TGCAGCGTTACCGGGACTCCACAAAGGAGCTCCTACAATGAGCAGTTCTTC.

This clonotype was seen more than once but under ten times. The rearrangement uses TRBV3-1 and TRBJ2-5; D call uncertain. V gave up 2 bases and J gave up 1 base, with 11 bases separating them. This CDR3 contains 15 residues. Looked up from germline, CDR1 is LGHDT and CDR2 is YNNKEL (reference sequence). The CDR3: CASSQLARPQETQYF. CDR3 in DNA: TGTGCCAGCAGCCAACTGGCCAGACCCCAAGAGACCCAGTACTTC.

J is TRBJ2-5 and V is TRBV18; the D gene is possibly TRBD2 (5 bases). The germline V gene encodes CDR1 KGHSH and CDR2 LQKENI. The CDR3 has 16 residues. V lost 3 bases and J 5 bases, leaving 19 bases between the germline ends. This chain's CDR3 is CASSPNRPGSRETQYF. CDR3 in DNA: TGTGCCAGCTCACCTAATCGTCCGGGGAGTAGGGAGACCCAGTACTTC.

In its sample, this clonotype was seen a few times. V is TRBV5-1 and J is TRBJ1-2, with D unclear. The CDR3 consists of 12 residues. V was clipped by 0 bases and J by 7 bases, with 7 bases between them. CDR1 is SGHRS, CDR2 YFSETQ, per germline. The CDR3 is CASSLVGSGYTF. Written as DNA, the CDR3 is TGCGCCAGCAGCTTGGTTGGCTCTGGCTACACCTTC.

This clonotype was seen a handful of times. This rearrangement joins TRBV6-5 to TRBJ2-5; maybe TRBD2 (6 bases). CDR3 length equals 13 residues. Germline V lookup: CDR1 MNHEY, CDR2 SVGAGI. The V gene lost 3 bases and the J gene lost 5 bases, with 10 bases spanning the gap. The CDR3 DNA follows: TGTGCCAGCAGTTATAGCGGTGAGGAGACCCAGTACTTC. Translated, it gives CASSYSGEETQYF.

This clonotype was detected a few times. The gene calls are TRBV4-1 and TRBJ2-7; maybe TRBD1 (6 bases). CDR1 and CDR2 (germline): MGHRA, YSYEKL. There are 15 residues in the CDR3. The V end was cut by 5 bases, the J end by 1 base, with 15 bases between. CDR3 protein: CASSERQAQSYEQYV. CDR3 bases: TGCGCCAGCAGCGAGCGACAGGCCCAGTCCTACGAGCAGTACGTC.